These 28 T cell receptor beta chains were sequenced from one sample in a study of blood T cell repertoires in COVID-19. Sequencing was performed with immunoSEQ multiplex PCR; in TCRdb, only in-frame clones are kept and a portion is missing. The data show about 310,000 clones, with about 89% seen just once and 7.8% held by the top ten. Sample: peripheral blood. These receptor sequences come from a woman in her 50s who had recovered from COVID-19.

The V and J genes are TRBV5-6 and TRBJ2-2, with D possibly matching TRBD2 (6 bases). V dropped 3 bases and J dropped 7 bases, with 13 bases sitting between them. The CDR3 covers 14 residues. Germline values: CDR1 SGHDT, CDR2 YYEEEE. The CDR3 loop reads CASSYPGRSGELFF. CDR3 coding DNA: TGTGCCAGCAGCTACCCAGGGAGGAGCGGGGAGCTGTTTTTT.

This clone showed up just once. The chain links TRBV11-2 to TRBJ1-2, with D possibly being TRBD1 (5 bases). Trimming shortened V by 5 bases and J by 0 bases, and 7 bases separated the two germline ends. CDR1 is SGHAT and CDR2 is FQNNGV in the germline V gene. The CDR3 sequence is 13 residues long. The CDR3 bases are TGTGCCAGCAGCGACAGATCTAACTATGGCTACACCTTC. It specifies CASSDRSNYGYTF. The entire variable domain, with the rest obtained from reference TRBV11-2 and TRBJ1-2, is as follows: EAGVAQSPRYKIIEKRQSVAFWCNPISGHATLYWYQQILGQGPKLLIQFQNNGVVDDSQLPKDRFSAERLKGVDSTLKIQPAKLEDSAVYLCASSDRSNYGYTFGSGTRLTVV.

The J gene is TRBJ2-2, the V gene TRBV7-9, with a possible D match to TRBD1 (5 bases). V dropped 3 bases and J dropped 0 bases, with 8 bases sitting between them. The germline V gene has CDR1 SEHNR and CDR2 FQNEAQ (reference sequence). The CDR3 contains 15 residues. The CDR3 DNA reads TGTGCCAGCAGCTTTTGGACAACGAACACCGGGGAGCTGTTTTTT. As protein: CASSFWTTNTGELFF.

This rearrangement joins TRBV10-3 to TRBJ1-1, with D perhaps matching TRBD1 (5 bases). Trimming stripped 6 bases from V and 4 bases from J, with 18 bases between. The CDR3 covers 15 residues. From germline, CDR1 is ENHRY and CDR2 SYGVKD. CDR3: CAISQSGGGLTEAFF. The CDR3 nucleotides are TGTGCCATCAGCCAAAGCGGGGGGGGACTCACTGAAGCTTTCTTT.

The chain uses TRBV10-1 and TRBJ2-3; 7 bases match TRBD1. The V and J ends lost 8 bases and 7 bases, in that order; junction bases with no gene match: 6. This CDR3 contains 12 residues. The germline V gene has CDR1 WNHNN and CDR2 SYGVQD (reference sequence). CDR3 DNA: TGCGCCAGCGGCCAGGGACAGCATACGCAGTATTTT. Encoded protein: CASGQGQHTQYF.

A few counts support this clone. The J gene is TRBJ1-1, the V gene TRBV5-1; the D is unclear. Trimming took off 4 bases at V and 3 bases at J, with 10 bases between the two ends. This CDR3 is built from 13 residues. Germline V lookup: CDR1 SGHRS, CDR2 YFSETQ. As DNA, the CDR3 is TGCGCCAGCAGCCAAAGGAGGGACACTGAAGCTTTCTTT. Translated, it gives CASSQRRDTEAFF. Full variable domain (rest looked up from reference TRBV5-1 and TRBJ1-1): KAGVTQTPRYLIKTRGQQVTLSCSPISGHRSVSWYQQTPGQGLQFLFEYFSETQRNKGNFPGRFSGRQFSNSRSEMNVSTLELGDSALYLCASSQRRDTEAFFGQGTRLTVV.

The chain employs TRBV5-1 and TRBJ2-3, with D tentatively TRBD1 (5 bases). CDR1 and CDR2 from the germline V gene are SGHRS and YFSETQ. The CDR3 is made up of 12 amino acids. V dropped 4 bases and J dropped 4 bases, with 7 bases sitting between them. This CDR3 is CASSMTADTQYF. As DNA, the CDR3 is TGCGCCAGCAGCATGACAGCAGATACGCAGTATTTT.

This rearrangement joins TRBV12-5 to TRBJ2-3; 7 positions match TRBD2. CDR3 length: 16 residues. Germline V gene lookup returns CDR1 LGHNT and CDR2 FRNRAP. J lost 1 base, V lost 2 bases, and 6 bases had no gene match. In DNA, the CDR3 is TGTGCTAGTGGTTTGTCGGGAGGCCTAGGCACAGATACGCAGTATTTT. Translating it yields CASGLSGGLGTDTQYF.

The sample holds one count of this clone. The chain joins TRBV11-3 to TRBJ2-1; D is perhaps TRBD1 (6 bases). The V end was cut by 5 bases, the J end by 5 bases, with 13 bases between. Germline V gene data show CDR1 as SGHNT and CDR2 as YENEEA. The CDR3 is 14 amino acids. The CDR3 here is CASSRDWGHNEQFF. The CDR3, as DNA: TGTGCCAGCAGCCGAGATTGGGGGCACAATGAGCAGTTCTTC.

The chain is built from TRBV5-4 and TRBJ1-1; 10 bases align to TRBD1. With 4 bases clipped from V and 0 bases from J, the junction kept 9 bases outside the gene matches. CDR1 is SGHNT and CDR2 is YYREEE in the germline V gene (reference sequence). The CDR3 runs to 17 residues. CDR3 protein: CASSQQRTGGMNTEAFF. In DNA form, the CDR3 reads TGTGCCAGCAGCCAACAGAGGACAGGGGGTATGAACACTGAAGCTTTCTTT.

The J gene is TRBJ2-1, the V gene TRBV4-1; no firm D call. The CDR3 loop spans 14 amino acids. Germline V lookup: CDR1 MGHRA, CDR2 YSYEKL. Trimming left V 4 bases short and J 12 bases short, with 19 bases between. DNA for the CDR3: TGCGCCAGCAGCCCCCCCCCTGTTACATCGCCGCAGTTCTTC. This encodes CASSPPPVTSPQFF.

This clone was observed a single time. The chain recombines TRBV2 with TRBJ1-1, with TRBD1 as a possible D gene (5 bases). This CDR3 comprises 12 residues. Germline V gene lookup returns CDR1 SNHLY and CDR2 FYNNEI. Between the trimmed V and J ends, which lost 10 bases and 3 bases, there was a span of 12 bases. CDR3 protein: CATFGGDTEAFF. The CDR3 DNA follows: TGTGCCACCTTTGGGGGGGACACTGAAGCTTTCTTT.

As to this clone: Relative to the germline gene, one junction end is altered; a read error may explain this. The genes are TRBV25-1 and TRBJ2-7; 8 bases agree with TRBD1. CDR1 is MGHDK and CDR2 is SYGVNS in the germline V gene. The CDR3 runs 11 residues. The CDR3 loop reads CASSTLGQASF. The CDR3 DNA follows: TGTGCCAGCAGTACACTGGGACAGGCTTCCTTC.

The DNA for the CDR3 is TGTGCCAGCAGCCGCGAGGACAGCTCTTATGGCTACACCTTC. Translated: CASSREDSSYGYTF. The chain employs TRBV7-9 and TRBJ1-2; weak D call: TRBD1 (6 bases). The CDR3 is 14 residues long. V lost 5 bases to trimming and J lost 5 bases, with 15 bases between them. The germline gives CDR1 SEHNR, CDR2 FQNEAQ (reference sequence). The whole variable domain, remainder taken from reference TRBV7-9 and TRBJ1-2, is DTGVSQNPRHKITKRGQNVTFRCDPISEHNRLYWYRQTLGQGPEFLTYFQNEAQLEKSRLLSDRFSAERPKGSFSTLEIQRTEQGDSAMYLCASSREDSSYGYTFGSGTRLTVV.

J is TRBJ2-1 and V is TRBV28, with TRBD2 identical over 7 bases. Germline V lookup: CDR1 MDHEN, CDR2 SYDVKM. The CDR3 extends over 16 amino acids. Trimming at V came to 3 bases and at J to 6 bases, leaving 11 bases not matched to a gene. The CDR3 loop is CASSLGGISSLNEQFF. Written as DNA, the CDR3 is TGTGCCAGCAGTTTGGGAGGGATATCTAGCCTCAATGAGCAGTTCTTC.

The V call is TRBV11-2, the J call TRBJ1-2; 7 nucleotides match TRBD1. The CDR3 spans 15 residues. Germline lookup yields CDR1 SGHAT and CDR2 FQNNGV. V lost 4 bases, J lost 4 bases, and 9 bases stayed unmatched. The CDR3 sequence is CASSSYRGGGYGYTF. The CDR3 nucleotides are TGTGCCAGCAGCTCCTACAGGGGAGGTGGCTATGGCTACACCTTC.

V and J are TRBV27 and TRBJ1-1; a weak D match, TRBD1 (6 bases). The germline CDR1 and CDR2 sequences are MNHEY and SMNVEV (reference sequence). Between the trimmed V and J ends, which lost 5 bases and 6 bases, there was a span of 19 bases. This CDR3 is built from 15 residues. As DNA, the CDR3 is TGTGCCAGCAGTAAGTGGCAGGGGTATAGCGCTGAAGCTTTCTTT. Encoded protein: CASSKWQGYSAEAFF.

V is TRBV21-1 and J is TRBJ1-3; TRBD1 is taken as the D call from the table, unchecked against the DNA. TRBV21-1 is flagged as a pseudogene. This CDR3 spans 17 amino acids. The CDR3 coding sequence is TGTGCCAGCAGCGCCCCGGACAGGCCGAGCTCTGGAAACACCATATATTTT. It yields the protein CASSAPDRPSSGNTIYF.

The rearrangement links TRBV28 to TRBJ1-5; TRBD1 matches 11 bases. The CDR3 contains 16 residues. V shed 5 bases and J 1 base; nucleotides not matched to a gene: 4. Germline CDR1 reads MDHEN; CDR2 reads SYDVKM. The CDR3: CASSQDRGQSNQPQHF. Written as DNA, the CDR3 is TGTGCCAGCAGTCAGGACAGGGGGCAAAGCAATCAGCCCCAGCATTTT.

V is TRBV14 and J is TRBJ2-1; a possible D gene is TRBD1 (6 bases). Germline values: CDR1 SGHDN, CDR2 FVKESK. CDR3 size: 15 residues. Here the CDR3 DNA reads TGTGCTAGCTCCCTCCCGGGACACCGGTCCTATGAGCAGTTCTTC. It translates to CASSLPGHRSYEQFF.

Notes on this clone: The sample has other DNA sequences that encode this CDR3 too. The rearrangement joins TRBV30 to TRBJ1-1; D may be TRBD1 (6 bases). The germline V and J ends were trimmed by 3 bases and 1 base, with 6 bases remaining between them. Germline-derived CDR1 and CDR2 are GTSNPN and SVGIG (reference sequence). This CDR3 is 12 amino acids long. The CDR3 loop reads CAWRQGNTEAFF. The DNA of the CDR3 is TGTGCCTGGAGACAGGGGAACACTGAAGCTTTCTTT.

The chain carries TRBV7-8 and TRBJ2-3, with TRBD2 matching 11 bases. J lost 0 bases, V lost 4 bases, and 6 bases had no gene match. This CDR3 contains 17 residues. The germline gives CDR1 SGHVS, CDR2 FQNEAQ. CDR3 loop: CASSYGLAGWSTDTQYF. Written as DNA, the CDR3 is TGTGCCAGCAGCTACGGACTAGCGGGCTGGAGCACAGATACGCAGTATTTT.

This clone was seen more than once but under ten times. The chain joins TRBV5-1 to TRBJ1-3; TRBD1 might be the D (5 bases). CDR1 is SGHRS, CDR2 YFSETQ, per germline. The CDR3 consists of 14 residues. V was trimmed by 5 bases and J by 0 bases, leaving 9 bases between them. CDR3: CASREQVSGNTIYF. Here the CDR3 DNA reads TGCGCCAGCAGGGAACAGGTCTCTGGAAACACCATATATTTT. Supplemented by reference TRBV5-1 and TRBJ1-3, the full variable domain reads KAGVTQTPRYLIKTRGQQVTLSCSPISGHRSVSWYQQTPGQGLQFLFEYFSETQRNKGNFPGRFSGRQFSNSRSEMNVSTLELGDSALYLCASREQVSGNTIYFGEGSWLTVV.

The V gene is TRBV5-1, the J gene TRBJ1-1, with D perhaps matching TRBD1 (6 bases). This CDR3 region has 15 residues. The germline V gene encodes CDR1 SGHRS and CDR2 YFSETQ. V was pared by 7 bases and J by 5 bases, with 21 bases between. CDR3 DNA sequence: TGCGCCAGCGGCCCGACCTATACAGGGCAGACTGAAGCTTTCTTT. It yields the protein CASGPTYTGQTEAFF.

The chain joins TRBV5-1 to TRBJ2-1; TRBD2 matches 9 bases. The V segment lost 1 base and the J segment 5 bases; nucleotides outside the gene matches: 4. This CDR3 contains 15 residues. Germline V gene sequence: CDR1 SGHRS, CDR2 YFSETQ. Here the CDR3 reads CASSLLPSGNNEQFF. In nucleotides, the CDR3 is TGCGCCAGCAGCTTGCTGCCTAGCGGGAACAATGAGCAGTTCTTC.

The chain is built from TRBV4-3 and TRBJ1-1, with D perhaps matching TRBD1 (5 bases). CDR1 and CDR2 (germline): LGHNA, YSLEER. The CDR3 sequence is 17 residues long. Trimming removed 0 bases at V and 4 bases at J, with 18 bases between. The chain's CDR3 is CASSQDWGSRVGTEAFF. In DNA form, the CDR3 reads TGCGCCAGCAGCCAAGATTGGGGCTCCAGGGTTGGCACTGAAGCTTTCTTT.

CDR3 region: CASSIDRDVNQPQHF. The DNA of the CDR3 is TGTGCCAGCAGTATTGACAGGGATGTGAATCAGCCCCAGCATTTT. The gene calls are TRBV7-2 and TRBJ1-5; TRBD1 matches 7 bases. CDR1 is SGHTA and CDR2 is FQGNSA in the germline V gene. This CDR3 has 15 amino acids. Trimming at V came to 6 bases and at J to 4 bases, leaving 9 bases not matched to a gene.

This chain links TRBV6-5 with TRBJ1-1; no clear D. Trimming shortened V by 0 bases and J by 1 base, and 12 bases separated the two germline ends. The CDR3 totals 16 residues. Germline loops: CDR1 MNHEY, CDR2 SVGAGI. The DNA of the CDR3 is TGTGCCAGCAGTTACTCGCGGCGGGAGGGGAACACTGAAGCTTTCTTT. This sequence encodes CASSYSRREGNTEAFF.